A single T cell receptor beta chain is shown here with its context. Its antigen is currently unknown. The sample is drawn from a study of blood T cells in healthy people across ages. Trimming left V 0 bases short and J 0 bases short, with 7 bases between. There are 15 residues in the CDR3. Germline CDR1 reads LGHNA; CDR2 reads YNFKEQ. Combining a sample-barcoded 5' primer with a J-beta primer mix, a second PCR ran for 7 to 11 cycles. TCRdb fed the 5' RACE reads into MiXCR, producing one record per CDR3 protein. The sample has 1 million or so distinct CDR3 sequences, almost 25% seen once. Overall study results and limits: It was not known whether donors were CMV positive (a possible confounder of expanded clonotype changes).

These same data were also listed under a study on T cells of mothers and their children. From that paper: According to the study, all extracted RNA entered cDNA synthesis at roughly 1.5 ug per 15 ul. With the M1S primer of the second PCR, sample barcodes and 2-4 random nucleotides were added. Slightly higher, non-significant overlap characterized related mother-child pairs relative to unrelated pairs.

Sequenced: blood. The chain is built from TRBV4-2 and TRBJ2-3; D gene unclear. This clonotype was sampled from a girl between 2 and 10 years old in good health. The DNA for the CDR3 is TGTGCCAGCAGCCAAGAGTTTCTAAGCACAGATACGCAGTATTTT. Encoded protein: CASSQEFLSTDTQYF.